This TCR beta chain was obtained from a study of T-cell reconstitution after alpha-beta-depleted transplantation in children (dated by TCRdb to the mid-2010s). For the study in its entirety: T-cell immune reconstitution after TCRalphabeta/CD19-depleted allogeneic hematopoietic cell transplantation in children was quantitatively tracked in the study by means of TCR repertoire profiling.

The treatment or condition label for this specimen denotes: allogeneic hematopoietic cell transplantation with graft depleted of TCRalphabeta T cells and CD19 B cells. TCRalphabeta/CD19-depleted allogeneic hematopoietic cell grafts were given to the transplant recipients, all of whom were children. Broad study findings and their caveats: Over subsequent months, a decline in hyperexpanded clone frequencies was noted, and after one year, T-cell counts and TCRbeta diversity were mostly ascribed to newly produced T cells. The high TCRbeta diversity at day 60 in some patients was ascribed to recipient T cells and intrathymic progenitors that had survived conditioning. The apparently early alphabetaT-cell count recovery about two months after transplant was reportedly dependent on only several hundred rapidly expanded clones derived from non-depleted graft cells.

Of note for this clonotype: What this receptor recognizes is not known. The input lacks base qualities; no much larger clone sits a single base away.

Libraries were constructed by PCR. These reads were obtained on an Illumina HiSeq 2500. Molecular barcoding was employed in the preparation of TCR libraries, with unique molecular identifiers being used to normalize TCRbeta repertoire quantification. In TCRdb, the public reads were trimmed at Q25 with fastp and aligned with MiXCR, with productive beta chains retained. Rows with a matching CDR3 protein are joined into one entry that keeps the most common DNA and genes. In this sample the table shows 350,000 to 500,000 distinct CDR3 sequences, over 40% of which occur a single time. The ten largest clones represent 27% of the sample. CDR1 and CDR2 are read off the germline V gene (reference sequence) as DFQATT and SNEGSKA. Its CDR3 holds 13 amino acids, cysteine through phenylalanine. The sequence is cut down to CDR3 DNA, 39 bases in frame from base 1. Trimming removed 2 bases from V and 6 bases from J; the gene matches leave 4 bases unexplained.

The receptor's source is a girl aged 2-10 years with aplastic anemia, due to receive a stem cell transplant. This chain is built from TRBV20-1 and TRBJ1-5; 7 junctional bases match TRBD1. This specimen was PBMCs, taken before TCRalphabeta/CD19-depleted stem cell transplant. The encoded CDR3 is CSARSQGGQPQHF. The base sequence is TGCAGTGCTAGATCGCAGGGGGGTCAGCCCCAGCATTTT.